Listed here is a single TCR beta chain. Its antigen is unidentified. Total RNA, at least 5 micrograms per sample, came from PBMCs. This sample is part of a study of blood T cells in healthy people across ages. Overall study results and limits: Aged donors had fewer naive CD4+ cells and lower diversity than long-lived donors.

The CDR3 spans 13 residues. The germline gives CDR1 MNHNS, CDR2 SASEGT. PCR was performed a second time for about 7 to 11 cycles using a sample-barcoded 5' primer and a J-beta primer mix. Tagging of each cDNA molecule was performed by a template-switch adaptor with 12 random nucleotides. Using its own MiXCR run on the 5' RACE reads, TCRdb lists one record per CDR3 protein. Of more than 1.4 million distinct CDR3 sequences in the sample, roughly 40% were seen once. What was sequenced was blood. V usage is TRBV6-1 and J usage is TRBJ2-5; 7 bases match TRBD1. The end of the DNA aligns better with TRBJ2-7, so the J call may be wrong. This clonotype originated in a woman aged 18 to 35 in good health. The CDR3 DNA reads TGTGCCGGACGACAGACAGGGTCAGGCGAGCAGTACTTC. This gives the protein CAGRQTGSGEQYF.